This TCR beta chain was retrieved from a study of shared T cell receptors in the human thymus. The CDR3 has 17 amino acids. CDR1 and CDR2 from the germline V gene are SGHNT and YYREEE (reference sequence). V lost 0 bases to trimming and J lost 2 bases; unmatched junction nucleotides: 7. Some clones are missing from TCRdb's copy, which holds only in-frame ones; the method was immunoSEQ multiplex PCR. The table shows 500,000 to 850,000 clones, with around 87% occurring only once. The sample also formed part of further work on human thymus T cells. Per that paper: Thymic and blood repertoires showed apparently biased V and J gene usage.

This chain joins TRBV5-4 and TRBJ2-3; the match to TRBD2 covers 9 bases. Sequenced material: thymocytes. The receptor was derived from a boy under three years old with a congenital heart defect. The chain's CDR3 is CASSLGGSGGFTDTQYF. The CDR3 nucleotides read TGTGCCAGCAGCTTGGGTGGTAGCGGGGGATTCACAGATACGCAGTATTTT. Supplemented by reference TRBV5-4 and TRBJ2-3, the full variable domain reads ETGVTQSPTHLIKTRGQQVTLRCSSQSGHNTVSWYQQALGQGPQFIFQYYREEENGRGNFPPRFSGLQFPNYSSELNVNALELDDSALYLCASSLGGSGGFTDTQYFGPGTRLTVL.